This T cell receptor (beta chain) was recorded in a study of blood T cell repertoires in COVID-19. Across the study: Nucleic acid was either cDNA or gDNA, and it came from T cells, B-cell-depleted T cells, or PBMCs.

Methods used by the authors: Estimation of nucleated cell counts was performed using reference gene primer amplification. Using immunoSEQ multiplex PCR, the repertoire was profiled, and TCRdb retains in-frame clones only, with some absent. V and J calls and clone size are those listed in that table; D and trimming were worked out from the DNA. Among about 140,000 clones listed, 85% to 90% were seen once. The CDR3 loop spans 15 amino acids. The V gene end was trimmed by 3 bases and the J gene end by 10 bases; junction bases not matched to a gene: 11. Germline-derived CDR1 and CDR2 are GTSNPN and SVGIG (reference sequence).

This receptor was identified in a woman aged 60-70 years with acute or convalescent COVID-19. The sample was peripheral blood. This chain links TRBV30 with TRBJ1-6; 8 nucleotides match TRBD1. The CDR3 protein is CAWRPPGTGRSPLHF. The CDR3 DNA follows: TGTGCCTGGAGACCTCCCGGGACAGGTCGATCACCCCTCCACTTT.